This T cell receptor (beta chain) is drawn from a study of OX40 agonist ivuxolimab in advanced cancers. Turning to the study itself: Prior checkpoint blockade (anti-PD-1, anti-PD-L1 or anti-CTLA-4) was permitted; approximately 41% had it.

Broader study findings: On average, CD8+ T cells had more expanded clones than CD4+.

The CDR3 is made up of 12 amino acids. Per the germline V gene, CDR1 is SGHDT and CDR2 is YYEEEE. V lost 0 bases and J lost 2, with 2 bases in between. With respect to this clone: The antigen is not known.

Clones were sequenced by immunoSEQ multiplex PCR, and TCRdb holds only the in-frame ones, with some missing. Of tens of thousands of clones in the sample, roughly 94% were seen once. The source of this sequence is an adult with an advanced solid tumor such as melanoma, head and neck, liver or kidney cancer. The chain combines TRBV5-6 with TRBJ1-2; D not resolved. The source material was CD4+ or CD8+ T cells sorted from blood, sampled in a trial of the OX40 agonist ivuxolimab. This CDR3 is CASSLGNYGYTF. CDR3 sequence (DNA): TGTGCCAGCAGCTTGGGGAACTATGGCTACACCTTC.